This T cell receptor beta chain was observed in a study of T cell repertoires in cytomegalovirus infection. Study in general: A matching HLA type, together with CMV infection, was signaled by public TCR beta signatures.

General observations from the study: CMV-specific TCR beta clonotypes restricted by HLA-C were the ones dominating the ex vivo response.

MiXCR, applied by TCRdb to the reads, yields one record per CDR3 protein. The sample includes 310,000 or so distinct CDR3 sequences, roughly 9.3% seen only once; the top ten take around 2.4%. This clonotype has just a few counts. Its antigen is as yet unknown. The receptor's source is a human donor in good health (CMV status not recorded). Some clones in this sample may be carry-over from other donors' samples. The sequenced sample was PBMCs.

DNA of the CDR3: TGTGCCAGCAGCCAAAGAGCGGCTGGACACTACAATGAGCAGTTCTTC. It translates to CASSQRAAGHYNEQFF. The gene calls are TRBV3-1 and TRBJ2-1, with D possibly called TRBD1 or TRBD2 (5 bases each). This CDR3 spans 16 amino acids. Germline loops: CDR1 LGHDT, CDR2 YNNKEL (reference sequence). V was shortened by 2 bases and J by 3 bases, with 14 bases between the two germline ends.